Listed below are T cell receptor beta chains from one sample, sequenced in a study of human T cells and chemical hapten exposure. One entry per CDR3 protein, called by TCRdb with MiXCR from the RACE reads. The sample has around 190,000 distinct CDR3 sequences; under 25% are singletons. Sequences were derived from whole blood, sampled in connection with sensitization to the hapten diphenylcyclopropenone (DPC). These receptors originate from a woman aged 50 to 65 with alopecia areata. Some clones in this sample may be carry-over from other donors' samples. Both conserved end residues are part of each CDR3. D genes are given only for firm matches. Part of the rows lack a size; the others show once, few, many or a class for expanded clones.

v_call: TRBV29-1; d_call: -; cdr3_length: 13; j_call: TRBJ1-3; clone_size: -; cdr3_aa: CSVDLGSGNTIYF; cdr3_nt: TGCAGCGTTGACCTAGGCTCTGGAAACACCATATATTTT
v_call: TRBV5-1; d_call: -; cdr3_length: 12; j_call: TRBJ2-5; clone_size: few; cdr3_aa: CASSFNQETQYF; cdr3_nt: TGCGCCAGCAGCTTTAACCAAGAGACCCAGTACTTC
v_call: TRBV18; d_call: -; cdr3_length: 15; j_call: TRBJ1-1; clone_size: many; cdr3_aa: CASSPPLAMNTEAFF; cdr3_nt: TGTGCCAGCTCACCACCTCTCGCGATGAACACTGAAGCTTTCTTT
v_call: TRBV10-3; d_call: TRBD2; cdr3_length: 15; j_call: TRBJ2-1; clone_size: -; cdr3_aa: CAISESASGRNEQFF; cdr3_nt: TGTGCCATCAGTGAGTCGGCTAGCGGGAGAAATGAGCAGTTCTTC
v_call: TRBV20-1; d_call: TRBD1; cdr3_length: 14; j_call: TRBJ1-3; clone_size: -; cdr3_aa: CSANRDSSGNTIYF; cdr3_nt: TGCAGTGCCAATAGGGACAGCTCTGGAAACACCATATATTTT
v_call: TRBV28; d_call: TRBD2; cdr3_length: 18; j_call: TRBJ2-6; clone_size: few; cdr3_aa: CASSTGLAGGAGANVLTF; cdr3_nt: TGTGCCAGCAGTACCGGACTAGCGGGAGGCGCCGGGGCCAACGTCCTGACTTTC
v_call: TRBV11-2; d_call: -; cdr3_length: 15; j_call: TRBJ1-1; clone_size: few; cdr3_aa: CASSLDPLPNTEAFF; cdr3_nt: TGTGCCAGCAGCTTAGATCCGCTTCCGAACACTGAAGCTTTCTTT
v_call: TRBV6-4; d_call: TRBD2; cdr3_length: 16; j_call: TRBJ2-7; clone_size: -; cdr3_aa: CASILDPGLAPYEQYF; cdr3_nt: TGTGCCAGCATTCTTGACCCGGGACTAGCGCCCTACGAGCAGTACTTC
v_call: TRBV20-1; d_call: TRBD1; cdr3_length: 14; j_call: TRBJ1-4; clone_size: few; cdr3_aa: CSASGQGAGEKLFF; cdr3_nt: TGCAGTGCTAGTGGACAGGGGGCAGGTGAAAAACTGTTTTTT
v_call: TRBV20-1; d_call: -; cdr3_length: 14; j_call: TRBJ2-7; clone_size: -; cdr3_aa: CSARDRNSSYEQYF; cdr3_nt: TGCAGTGCTAGAGATAGGAATAGCTCCTACGAGCAGTACTTC
v_call: TRBV7-9; d_call: TRBD2; cdr3_length: 16; j_call: TRBJ2-1; clone_size: -; cdr3_aa: CASSLAISGSDNEQFF; cdr3_nt: TGTGCCAGCAGCTTAGCCATTAGCGGGAGCGACAATGAGCAGTTCTTC
v_call: TRBV20-1; d_call: TRBD2; cdr3_length: 13; j_call: TRBJ2-1; clone_size: many; cdr3_aa: CSARTSGRNEQFF; cdr3_nt: TGCAGTGCCCGGACTAGCGGGAGAAATGAGCAGTTCTTC
v_call: TRBV7-9; d_call: -; cdr3_length: 12; j_call: TRBJ2-1; clone_size: -; cdr3_aa: CASKPYVEEQFF; cdr3_nt: TGTGCCAGCAAACCCTACGTGGAGGAGCAGTTCTTC
v_call: TRBV12-3/TRBV12-4; d_call: TRBD2; cdr3_length: 14; j_call: TRBJ2-3; clone_size: -; cdr3_aa: CASSRSGRGDTQYF; cdr3_nt: TGTGCCAGCAGCCGTAGCGGGAGGGGAGATACGCAGTATTTT
v_call: TRBV5-1; d_call: -; cdr3_length: 16; j_call: TRBJ2-1; clone_size: few; cdr3_aa: CASSYQDSTVGNEQFF; cdr3_nt: TGCGCCAGCAGCTACCAAGACAGTACGGTGGGGAATGAGCAGTTCTTC
v_call: TRBV7-9; d_call: -; cdr3_length: 13; j_call: TRBJ1-1; clone_size: -; cdr3_aa: CASSSAGGTEAFF; cdr3_nt: TGTGCCAGCAGCTCTGCCGGGGGCACTGAAGCTTTCTTT
v_call: TRBV15; d_call: -; cdr3_length: 17; j_call: TRBJ2-6; clone_size: -; cdr3_aa: CATSRVSSASGANVLTF; cdr3_nt: TGTGCCACCAGCAGAGTCTCTAGCGCCTCTGGGGCCAACGTCCTGACTTTC
v_call: TRBV20-1; d_call: -; cdr3_length: 14; j_call: TRBJ2-5; clone_size: few; cdr3_aa: CSASPLGIQETQYF; cdr3_nt: TGCAGTGCTAGCCCCTTAGGGATCCAAGAGACCCAGTACTTC
v_call: TRBV29-1; d_call: -; cdr3_length: 14; j_call: TRBJ1-3; clone_size: -; cdr3_aa: CSVTGLGPGNTIYF; cdr3_nt: TGCAGCGTTACTGGACTTGGCCCTGGAAACACCATATATTTT
v_call: TRBV7-9; d_call: -; cdr3_length: 16; j_call: TRBJ1-1; clone_size: -; cdr3_aa: CASSLAIVKANAEAFF; cdr3_nt: TGTGCCAGCAGCTTAGCGATTGTGAAGGCCAACGCTGAAGCTTTCTTT
v_call: TRBV10-3; d_call: -; cdr3_length: 13; j_call: TRBJ1-1; clone_size: few; cdr3_aa: CAISPKQGTEAFF; cdr3_nt: TGTGCCATCAGTCCCAAACAGGGAACTGAAGCTTTCTTT
v_call: TRBV20-1; d_call: -; cdr3_length: 14; j_call: TRBJ2-3; clone_size: many; cdr3_aa: CSAQGSGATDTQYF; cdr3_nt: TGCAGTGCCCAGGGTAGCGGCGCCACAGATACGCAGTATTTT
v_call: TRBV9; d_call: TRBD2; cdr3_length: 15; j_call: TRBJ2-1; clone_size: -; cdr3_aa: CASSLGLAGLNEQFF; cdr3_nt: TGTGCCAGCAGCCTAGGACTAGCGGGATTGAATGAGCAGTTCTTC
v_call: TRBV29-1; d_call: -; cdr3_length: 14; j_call: TRBJ1-2; clone_size: many; cdr3_aa: CSAADVRGAGGYTF; cdr3_nt: TGCAGCGCCGCCGACGTGAGGGGGGCGGGTGGCTACACCTTC
v_call: TRBV5-1; d_call: -; cdr3_length: 13; j_call: TRBJ1-4; clone_size: -; cdr3_aa: CASSFQGREKLFF; cdr3_nt: TGCGCCAGCAGCTTCCAGGGAAGGGAAAAACTGTTTTTT
v_call: TRBV29-1; d_call: TRBD2; cdr3_length: 15; j_call: TRBJ2-5; clone_size: few; cdr3_aa: CSVVGLAGRTETQYF; cdr3_nt: TGCAGCGTTGTTGGACTAGCGGGACGAACAGAGACCCAGTACTTC
v_call: TRBV10-2; d_call: -; cdr3_length: 14; j_call: TRBJ2-2; clone_size: -; cdr3_aa: CASSEGLRTGELFF; cdr3_nt: TGCGCCAGCAGTGAAGGGCTACGCACCGGGGAGCTGTTTTTT
v_call: TRBV12-5; d_call: TRBD2; cdr3_length: 18; j_call: TRBJ2-3; clone_size: few; cdr3_aa: CASGLAAGLAGNTDTQYF; cdr3_nt: TGTGCTAGTGGTTTGGCGGCAGGACTAGCGGGGAACACAGATACGCAGTATTTT
v_call: TRBV5-1; d_call: -; cdr3_length: 16; j_call: TRBJ2-3; clone_size: once; cdr3_aa: CASSATGLPGTDTQYF; cdr3_nt: TGCGCCAGCAGCGCTACAGGGCTCCCTGGCACAGATACGCAGTATTTT
v_call: TRBV15; d_call: -; cdr3_length: 16; j_call: TRBJ1-5; clone_size: -; cdr3_aa: CATSRDETGFNQPQHF; cdr3_nt: TGTGCCACCAGCAGAGACGAGACAGGCTTCAATCAGCCCCAGCATTTT
v_call: TRBV18; d_call: TRBD1; cdr3_length: 14; j_call: TRBJ2-5; clone_size: few; cdr3_aa: CASSPMTGEETQYF; cdr3_nt: TGTGCCAGCTCACCTATGACAGGGGAAGAGACCCAGTACTTC
v_call: TRBV3-1; d_call: -; cdr3_length: 11; j_call: TRBJ2-3; clone_size: -; cdr3_aa: CASSQQDTQYF; cdr3_nt: TGTGCCAGCAGCCAACAAGATACGCAGTATTTT
v_call: TRBV29-1; d_call: -; cdr3_length: 11; j_call: TRBJ2-5; clone_size: few; cdr3_aa: CSGRWQETQYF; cdr3_nt: TGCAGCGGACGCTGGCAAGAGACCCAGTACTTC
v_call: TRBV5-1; d_call: -; cdr3_length: 15; j_call: TRBJ2-5; clone_size: few; cdr3_aa: CASSLAGQSQETQYF; cdr3_nt: TGCGCCAGCAGCTTGGCCGGCCAATCTCAAGAGACCCAGTACTTC
v_call: TRBV10-3; d_call: -; cdr3_length: 14; j_call: TRBJ2-1; clone_size: few; cdr3_aa: CAISEGTPYNEQFF; cdr3_nt: TGTGCCATCAGTGAGGGGACCCCCTACAATGAGCAGTTCTTC
v_call: TRBV20-1; d_call: TRBD2; cdr3_length: 14; j_call: TRBJ2-7; clone_size: -; cdr3_aa: CSAGTSGLSYEQYF; cdr3_nt: TGCAGTGCGGGCACTAGCGGGCTGTCCTACGAGCAGTACTTC
v_call: TRBV5-1; d_call: -; cdr3_length: 16; j_call: TRBJ1-6; clone_size: few; cdr3_aa: CASSRDTQGKDAPLHF; cdr3_nt: TGCGCCAGCAGCCGAGATACGCAGGGAAAGGACGCACCCCTCCACTTT
v_call: TRBV11-2; d_call: TRBD1; cdr3_length: 14; j_call: TRBJ2-1; clone_size: -; cdr3_aa: CASSLSRTGNEQFF; cdr3_nt: TGTGCCAGCAGCTTAAGCAGGACAGGGAATGAGCAGTTCTTC
v_call: TRBV28; d_call: TRBD1; cdr3_length: 18; j_call: TRBJ2-1; clone_size: few; cdr3_aa: CASSTGDRVTGVYNEQFF; cdr3_nt: TGTGCCAGCAGTACCGGGGACAGGGTAACGGGAGTGTACAATGAGCAGTTCTTC
v_call: TRBV7-9; d_call: -; cdr3_length: 14; j_call: TRBJ2-1; clone_size: -; cdr3_aa: CASSTAGYYNEQFF; cdr3_nt: TGTGCCAGCAGCACCGCAGGGTACTACAATGAGCAGTTCTTC
v_call: TRBV20-1; d_call: -; cdr3_length: 14; j_call: TRBJ2-3; clone_size: -; cdr3_aa: CSAGGTSGTDTQYF; cdr3_nt: TGCAGTGCGGGCGGGACGTCTGGGACAGATACGCAGTATTTT
v_call: TRBV3-1; d_call: -; cdr3_length: 16; j_call: TRBJ2-7; clone_size: -; cdr3_aa: CASSHFGETQTYEQYF; cdr3_nt: TGTGCCAGCAGCCATTTCGGGGAGACACAAACCTACGAGCAGTACTTC
v_call: TRBV5-1; d_call: TRBD1; cdr3_length: 16; j_call: TRBJ2-5; clone_size: -; cdr3_aa: CASSDYRGTGEETQYF; cdr3_nt: TGCGCCAGCAGCGATTACCGCGGGACAGGGGAAGAGACCCAGTACTTC
v_call: TRBV5-1; d_call: TRBD1; cdr3_length: 15; j_call: TRBJ1-1; clone_size: few; cdr3_aa: CASSLARDREFEAFF; cdr3_nt: TGCGCCAGCAGCTTGGCCCGGGACAGGGAATTTGAAGCTTTCTTT
v_call: TRBV10-3; d_call: -; cdr3_length: 12; j_call: TRBJ2-7; clone_size: few; cdr3_aa: CAISGTASEQYF; cdr3_nt: TGTGCCATCAGTGGGACAGCCTCCGAGCAGTACTTC
v_call: TRBV27; d_call: -; cdr3_length: 15; j_call: TRBJ1-6; clone_size: -; cdr3_aa: CASSLSNGYNSPLHF; cdr3_nt: TGTGCCAGCAGTTTATCAAACGGGTATAATTCACCCCTCCACTTT
v_call: TRBV3-1; d_call: TRBD1; cdr3_length: 17; j_call: TRBJ1-5; clone_size: few; cdr3_aa: CASSQGPGQGADQPQHF; cdr3_nt: TGTGCCAGCAGCCAAGGACCGGGACAGGGGGCCGATCAGCCCCAGCATTTT
v_call: TRBV5-4; d_call: TRBD2; cdr3_length: 16; j_call: TRBJ2-7; clone_size: -; cdr3_aa: CASSSGLAGASYEQYF; cdr3_nt: TGTGCCAGCAGCTCTGGACTAGCGGGAGCCTCCTACGAGCAGTACTTC
v_call: TRBV12-3/TRBV12-4; d_call: TRBD1; cdr3_length: 13; j_call: TRBJ2-5; clone_size: once; cdr3_aa: CASRPGGGETQYF; cdr3_nt: TGTGCCAGCAGACCAGGGGGCGGAGAGACCCAGTACTTC
v_call: TRBV3-1; d_call: -; cdr3_length: 11; j_call: TRBJ2-5; clone_size: -; cdr3_aa: CASSHGETQYF; cdr3_nt: TGTGCCAGCAGCCATGGTGAGACCCAGTACTTC
v_call: TRBV29-1; d_call: -; cdr3_length: 12; j_call: TRBJ1-2; clone_size: -; cdr3_aa: CSSIQPNYGYTF; cdr3_nt: TGCAGCTCCATACAGCCAAACTATGGCTACACCTTC
v_call: TRBV9; d_call: -; cdr3_length: 11; j_call: TRBJ1-2; clone_size: -; cdr3_aa: CASQGMRGATF; cdr3_nt: TGTGCCAGCCAAGGGATGAGGGGTGCCACCTTC
v_call: TRBV7-9; d_call: -; cdr3_length: 17; j_call: TRBJ1-1; clone_size: -; cdr3_aa: CASSFTGGPGPETEAFF; cdr3_nt: TGTGCCAGCAGCTTTACGGGGGGGCCGGGCCCGGAGACTGAAGCTTTCTTT
v_call: TRBV6-5; d_call: -; cdr3_length: 17; j_call: TRBJ1-1; clone_size: -; cdr3_aa: CASSYVLVGQVNTEAFF; cdr3_nt: TGTGCCAGCAGTTATGTTCTCGTAGGCCAGGTGAACACTGAAGCTTTCTTT
v_call: TRBV29-1; d_call: -; cdr3_length: 15; j_call: TRBJ1-1; clone_size: -; cdr3_aa: CSGIWARTPNTEAFF; cdr3_nt: TGCAGCGGGATCTGGGCCCGGACACCGAACACTGAAGCTTTCTTT
v_call: TRBV28; d_call: -; cdr3_length: 14; j_call: TRBJ2-4; clone_size: -; cdr3_aa: CASSERRFPNIQYF; cdr3_nt: TGTGCCAGCAGTGAACGGCGATTCCCAAACATTCAGTACTTC
v_call: TRBV3-1; d_call: -; cdr3_length: 16; j_call: TRBJ1-3; clone_size: -; cdr3_aa: CASSQGGEVPGNTIYF; cdr3_nt: TGTGCCAGCAGCCAAGGTGGAGAAGTTCCTGGAAACACCATATATTTT
v_call: TRBV7-8; d_call: -; cdr3_length: 15; j_call: TRBJ1-1; clone_size: -; cdr3_aa: CASIPQLGSVTEAFF; cdr3_nt: TGTGCCAGCATTCCACAATTGGGGTCAGTCACTGAAGCTTTCTTT
v_call: TRBV3-1; d_call: TRBD1; cdr3_length: 15; j_call: TRBJ2-7; clone_size: -; cdr3_aa: CASSFPGTGLYEQYF; cdr3_nt: TGTGCCAGCAGCTTCCCCGGGACAGGCCTTTACGAGCAGTACTTC
v_call: TRBV5-8; d_call: -; cdr3_length: 15; j_call: TRBJ1-3; clone_size: -; cdr3_aa: CASSFTTYSGNTIYF; cdr3_nt: TGTGCCAGCAGCTTCACGACCTACTCTGGAAACACCATATATTTT